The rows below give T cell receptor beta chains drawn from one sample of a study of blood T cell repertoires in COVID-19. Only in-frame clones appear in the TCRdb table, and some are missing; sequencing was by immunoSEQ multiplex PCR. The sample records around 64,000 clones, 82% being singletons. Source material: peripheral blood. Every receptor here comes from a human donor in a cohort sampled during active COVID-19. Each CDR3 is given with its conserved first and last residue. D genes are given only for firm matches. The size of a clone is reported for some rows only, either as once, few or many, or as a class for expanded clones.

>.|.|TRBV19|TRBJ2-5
CASSITFQAGETQYF
TGTGCCAGTAGTATCACTTTTCAGGCGGGAGAGACCCAGTACTTC
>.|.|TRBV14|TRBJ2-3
CASSHVRTASTDTQYF
TGTGCCAGCAGCCATGTCAGGACAGCTAGCACAGATACGCAGTATTTT
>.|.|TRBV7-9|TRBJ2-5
CASSLARETQYF
TGTGCCAGCAGCTTAGCGCGCGAGACCCAGTACTTC
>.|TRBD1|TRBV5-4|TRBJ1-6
CASSVGQGRTSPLHF
TGTGCCAGCAGCGTAGGACAGGGTAGAACTTCACCCCTCCACTTT
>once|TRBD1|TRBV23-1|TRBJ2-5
CASSQPLFRDRGALEETQYF
TGCGCCAGCAGTCAACCCTTATTCCGGGACAGGGGCGCATTGGAGGAGACCCAGTACTTC
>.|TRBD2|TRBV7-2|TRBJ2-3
CASSLSLAGPPLTDTQYF
TGTGCCAGCAGCTTATCCTTAGCGGGGCCCCCCCTCACAGATACGCAGTATTTT
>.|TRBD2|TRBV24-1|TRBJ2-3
CATRTSGGGPCGTDTQYF
TGTGCCACCAGAACTAGCGGGGGGGGGCCGTGTGGCACAGATACGCAGTATTTT
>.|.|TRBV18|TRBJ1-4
CASSPVWTQSTNEKLFF
TGTGCCAGCTCACCGGTGTGGACACAATCAACTAATGAAAAACTGTTTTTT
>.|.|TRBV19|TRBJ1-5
CASTLGGVINQPQHF
TGTGCCAGCACCCTGGGAGGGGTGATCAATCAGCCCCAGCATTTT
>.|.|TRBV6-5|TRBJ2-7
CASRELAGISYEQYF
TGTGCCAGCAGAGAGCTTGCAGGGATATCCTACGAGCAGTACTTC
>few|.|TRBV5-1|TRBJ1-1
CASSFGDNTEAFF
TGCGCCAGCAGCTTCGGGGATAACACTGAAGCTTTCTTT
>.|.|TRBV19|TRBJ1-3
CASRLGSSGNTIYF
TGTGCCAGTAGGTTGGGGAGCTCTGGAAACACCATATATTTT
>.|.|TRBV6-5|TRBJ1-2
CASSRTGGSNYGYTF
TGTGCCAGCAGCCGAACTGGGGGGTCTAACTATGGCTACACCTTC
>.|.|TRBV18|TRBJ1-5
CASSPSSAGGGNQPQHF
TGTGCCAGCTCACCCTCGTCGGCCGGGGGAGGCAATCAGCCCCAGCATTTT
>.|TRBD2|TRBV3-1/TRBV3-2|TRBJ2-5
CASSQWTSGRQETQYF
TGTGCCAGCAGCCAATGGACTAGCGGCCGCCAAGAGACCCAGTACTTC
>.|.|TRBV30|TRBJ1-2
CAWRFQGWNYGYTF
TGTGCCTGGAGATTTCAGGGGTGGAACTATGGCTACACCTTC
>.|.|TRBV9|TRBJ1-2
CASSVAPGDMVGGYTF
TGTGCCAGCAGCGTAGCCCCAGGGGACATGGTGGGTGGCTACACCTTC
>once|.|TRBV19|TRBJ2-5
CASSMVYGGGGETQYF
TGTGCCAGTAGTATGGTTTACGGGGGAGGGGGAGAGACCCAGTACTTC
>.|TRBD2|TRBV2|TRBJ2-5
CASSRGGETQYF
TGTGCCAGCAGTCGCGGGGGGGAGACCCAGTACTTC
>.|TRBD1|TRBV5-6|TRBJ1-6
CASSLQGAFGDSPLHF
TGTGCCAGCAGCTTGCAGGGGGCATTCGGGGATTCACCCCTCCACTTT